This T cell receptor beta chain originates from a study of T cell responses to AZD1222 COVID-19 vaccine. Background on the study: Whether given at about 4 or about 12 weeks, second doses were pooled.

Findings and caveats of the study: Most donors were white British, females outnumbered males, and clonal diversity was possibly underestimated. Baseline antibody screening turned up just a handful of seropositive AZD1222 recipients. Spike-specific TCR breadth and depth rose after two AZD1222 doses.

Sequencing was performed with immunoSEQ multiplex PCR; in TCRdb, only in-frame clones are kept and a portion is missing. The sample yields about 95,000 clones, approximately 91% seen once. A remark on this clone: Its specificity is unknown.

Germline V CDR1 and CDR2: KGHSH, LQKENI. CDR3 length: 16 amino acids. Trimming removed 1 base at V and 4 bases at J, with 14 bases between. This specimen was peripheral blood, taken on day 0 of AZD1222 vaccination. This receptor was identified in an adult in good health. This chain connects TRBV18 to TRBJ2-1, with D possibly called TRBD1 or TRBD2 (5 bases each). CDR3 amino acids: CASSPLQGRGYNEQFF. DNA of the CDR3: TGTGCCAGCTCACCACTCCAGGGAAGAGGGTACAATGAGCAGTTCTTC.